The clone carrying this T cell receptor (beta chain) was found many times. What it binds is unknown. MiXCR, applied by TCRdb to the multiplex PCR reads, yields one record per CDR3 protein. The sample has approximately 150,000 distinct CDR3 sequences, around 35% seen once; the top ten hold about 3.8%. Breast cancer patients provided tissue from their axillary draining lymph nodes. This record belongs to a study of breast tumors, draining lymph nodes, adjacent tissues. Study findings and constraints: Tumor TCR diversity was below lymph nodes but above nontumor tissue. Compared with basal-like, luminal-like tumors shared significantly more repertoire with nontumor tissue. Data only fit, rather than demonstrated, lymph node origin of most tumor T cells.

The V gene's germline CDR1 is SGHAT and CDR2 FQNNGV. The CDR3 has 14 amino acids. The V and J ends lost 6 bases and 7 bases, in that order; junction bases with no gene match: 12. The TCR was taken from a female donor with breast cancer. Some clones in this sample may be carry-over from other donors' samples. The sample was axillary lymph node tissue. The J gene is TRBJ2-7, the V gene TRBV11-2, with 7 bases identical to TRBD2. CDR3 protein: CASSHRLAYVEQYF. The CDR3, as DNA: TGTGCCAGCAGTCACAGACTAGCTTATGTAGAGCAGTACTTC.